This record looks at one TCR beta chain sequence and its context. No cognate antigen has been identified for it. The sample holds no much larger clone one base away, and base qualities are not on file. The sample originates from a study of CD8 T cells in Susac syndrome (dated by TCRdb to the late 2010s). With regard to the full study: Whether CD8+ T cell activation and differentiation in Susac syndrome was antigen driven was tested using repertoire sequencing. Clonality of the CD8+ T cell repertoire was compared between more than 10 healthy donors, approximately 14 Susac syndrome patients and 15 multiple sclerosis patients. The paper's findings and limits, for the study overall: The TCR sequencing and HLA analysis was acknowledged to have included a relatively small number of individuals.

Peripheral blood CD8+ and CD4+ T cells from healthy donors, Susac syndrome patients and multiple sclerosis patients were profiled using high-throughput TCR beta sequencing. The multiple sclerosis controls were treatment-naive patients whose relapsing-remitting disease, either stable or active, fulfilled the revised McDonald criteria. CD8+ TEMRA cells were enriched by FACS, while bulk CD8+ and CD4+ T cells were purified by magnetic negative isolation. Blood was drawn into EDTA tubes, processed within 24 hours, and PBMCs were isolated by density gradient centrifugation. PBMCs destined for TCR sequencing were cryopreserved in liquid nitrogen and later thawed in a 37 °C water bath. The sorted or isolated CD4+, CD8+ and CD8+ TEMRA cells had a purity of 90% or higher. The CDR3 starts with the cysteine, ends with the phenylalanine, and has 15 residues. CDR3 DNA only is kept here, 45 bases in frame from base 1. The germline V gene specifies MGHRA as CDR1 and YSYEKL as CDR2. V trim: 3 bases; J trim: 8 bases; unmatched bases: 10.

RNA was extracted using the RNeasy kit, and about 0.45 to 1 ug of the RNA was reverse transcribed with random hexamers. The immunoSEQ multiplex PCR assay, covering 54 Vbeta and 13 Jbeta segments, was used to amplify TCR beta CDR3 regions. PCR amplification bias was corrected using a synthetic template baseline for primer optimization and computational correction. The source study handled its data this way. Reads were annotated to V, D and J genes according to IMGT and were analyzed with immunoSEQ Analyzer, with only productive sequences retained. Clonality was computed as one minus Shannon entropy normalized by log2 of the number of productive unique sequences. Public and private clones were assessed among the 100 most prevalent clones of each patient and control. Susac-specific clones were defined as absent from healthy and MS cohorts, 800 to 1,200 published viral clones and other ImmuneACCESS disease sequences. TCRdb trimmed public reads at Q25 via fastp, called clones via MiXCR and kept in-frame beta chains. Every distinct CDR3 protein forms one entry, paired with its most common genes and DNA. TCRdb's processing, not the authors', yielded these V and J calls. Here the sample has approximately 130,000 distinct CDR3 sequences; roughly 89% occur a single time. The ten largest account for around 0.24% of the sample.

This clonotype was sampled from a human donor with multiple sclerosis. The V and J segments used are TRBV4-1 and TRBJ2-1; 7 bases in the junction line up with TRBD1. Sequences were obtained from CD8+ T cells from PBMCs. The sequenced DNA is TGCGCCAGCAGCCAGGGTCCACGAGGGGGCGATGAGCAGTTCTTC. The encoded protein is CASSQGPRGGDEQFF.